The present entry profiles one TCR beta chain with its context. This sample is drawn from a study of chronic HIV infection and antiretroviral therapy. Each CDR3 protein gets one entry after TCRdb re-called the 5' RACE reads with MiXCR. The sample yields over 40,000 distinct CDR3 sequences, roughly 19% seen once. CDR1 GTSNPN and CDR2 SVGIG come from the germline V gene (reference sequence). The V gene lost 1 base and the J gene lost 3 bases, with 14 bases spanning the gap. The CDR3 totals 15 residues. The sequence derives from an adult who had HIV and had not received antiretroviral therapy, or was an uninfected healthy control (not recorded which). The chain is built from TRBV30 and TRBJ2-3; D might be TRBD2 (6 bases). The sequenced sample consisted of peripheral blood. The CDR3 reads CAWSERRGRTDTQYF. In DNA, the CDR3 is TGTGCCTGGAGTGAAAGGAGGGGCCGGACAGATACGCAGTATTTT.